This TCR beta chain was identified in a study of T cells after yellow fever vaccination. A 5'RACE template-switching step, the method used to make TCR cDNA, added a universal primer site and UMIs. TCRdb reanalysed the 5' RACE reads using MiXCR and keeps one entry per CDR3 protein. Of around 250,000 distinct CDR3 sequences detected, over 4.5% appear once; the ten largest clones hold roughly 3.5%. Study-level points and caveats: Some clonotypes, a small share, were shared between CD4 and CD8 compartments. Post-booster repertoires contained most primary-vaccination clones again (roughly 95% CD4, over 70% CD8).

With regard to this clonotype: The antigen remains undetermined.

J was trimmed by 5 bases and V by 4 bases; bases with no gene match: 12. CDR3 length: 15 amino acids. The germline V gene encodes CDR1 SGHRS and CDR2 YFSETQ. Sequences were derived from CD4+ T cells sorted from PBMCs, sampled on the day of the yellow fever booster vaccination. This chain links TRBV5-1 with TRBJ2-7, with TRBD1 matching 7 bases. This clonotype was obtained from a man in his late teens or twenties who received the YFV17D yellow fever vaccine. CDR3 in amino acids: CASSTEKGAWDEQYF. The DNA for the CDR3 is TGCGCCAGCAGCACAGAGAAGGGGGCTTGGGACGAGCAGTACTTC.